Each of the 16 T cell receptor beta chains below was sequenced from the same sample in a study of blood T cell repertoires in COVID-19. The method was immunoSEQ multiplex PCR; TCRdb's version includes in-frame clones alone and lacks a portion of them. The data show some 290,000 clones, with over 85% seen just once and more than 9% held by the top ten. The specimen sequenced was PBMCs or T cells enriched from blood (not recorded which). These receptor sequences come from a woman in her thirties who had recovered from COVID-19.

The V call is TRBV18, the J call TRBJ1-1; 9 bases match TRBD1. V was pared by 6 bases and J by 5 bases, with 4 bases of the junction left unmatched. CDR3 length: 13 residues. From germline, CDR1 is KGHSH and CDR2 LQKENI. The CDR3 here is CASSGGQGTEAFF. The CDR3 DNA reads TGTGCCAGCTCGGGCGGACAGGGGACTGAAGCTTTCTTT.

The CDR3 loop reads CASSREGAAGYTF. CDR3 nucleotides: TGTGCCAGCAGCCGAGAGGGGGCAGCCGGCTACACCTTC. The chain is built from TRBV3-1 (or the pseudogene TRBV3-2) and TRBJ1-2; 7 bases fit TRBD1. The CDR3 consists of 13 residues. Germline V CDR1 and CDR2: LGHDT, YNNKEL (reference sequence). V shed 4 bases, J shed 8 bases, and the junction held 7 bases outside the gene matches.

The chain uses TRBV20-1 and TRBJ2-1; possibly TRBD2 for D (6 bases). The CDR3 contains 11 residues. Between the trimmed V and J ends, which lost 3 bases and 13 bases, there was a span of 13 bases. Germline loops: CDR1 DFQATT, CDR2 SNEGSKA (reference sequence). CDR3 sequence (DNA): TGCAGTGCTAGTCGACTAGACACTCAGTTCTTC. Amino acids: CSASRLDTQFF.

The CDR3: CASSSRKGVHGNTIYF. The CDR3 coding sequence is TGTGCCAGCAGCTCCCGGAAGGGGGTCCACGGAAACACCATATATTTT. The V call is TRBV11-3, the J call TRBJ1-3; D might be TRBD1 (6 bases). The germline V gene has CDR1 SGHNT and CDR2 YENEEA. This CDR3 region has 16 residues. With 4 bases removed from V and 4 bases from J, the gap between germline ends came to 17 bases.

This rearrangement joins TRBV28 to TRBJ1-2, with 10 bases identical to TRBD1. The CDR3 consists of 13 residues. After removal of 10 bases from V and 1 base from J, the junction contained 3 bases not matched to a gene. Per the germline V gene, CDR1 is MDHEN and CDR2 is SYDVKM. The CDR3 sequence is CATRDRGNYGYTF. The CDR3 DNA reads TGTGCCACCCGGGACAGGGGTAACTATGGCTACACCTTC.

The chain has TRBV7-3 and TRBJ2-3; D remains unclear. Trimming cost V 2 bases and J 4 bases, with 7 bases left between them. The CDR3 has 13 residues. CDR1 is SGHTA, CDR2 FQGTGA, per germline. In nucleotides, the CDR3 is TGTGCCAGCAGCTTAGGAGAGGCAGATACGCAGTATTTT. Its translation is CASSLGEADTQYF.

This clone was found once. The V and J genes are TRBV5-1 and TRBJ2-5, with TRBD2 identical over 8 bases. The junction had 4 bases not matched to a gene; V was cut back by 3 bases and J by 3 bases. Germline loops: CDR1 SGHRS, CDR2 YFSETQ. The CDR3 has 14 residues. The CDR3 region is CASSSGLDKETQYF. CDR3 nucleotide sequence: TGCGCCAGCAGCTCGGGACTAGATAAAGAGACCCAGTACTTC.

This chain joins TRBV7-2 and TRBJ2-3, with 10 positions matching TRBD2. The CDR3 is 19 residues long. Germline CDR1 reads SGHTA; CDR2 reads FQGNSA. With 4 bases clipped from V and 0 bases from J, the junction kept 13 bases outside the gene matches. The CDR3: CASSYSLLAGTPSTDTQYF. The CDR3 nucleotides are TGTGCCAGCAGCTATAGCCTACTAGCGGGGACCCCAAGCACAGATACGCAGTATTTT.

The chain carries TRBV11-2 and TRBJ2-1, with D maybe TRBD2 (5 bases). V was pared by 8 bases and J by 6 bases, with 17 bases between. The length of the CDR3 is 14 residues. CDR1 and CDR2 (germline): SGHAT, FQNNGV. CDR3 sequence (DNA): TGTGCCAGCTTCGGAGGTAGCCGAGGCAATGAGCAGTTCTTC. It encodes CASFGGSRGNEQFF.

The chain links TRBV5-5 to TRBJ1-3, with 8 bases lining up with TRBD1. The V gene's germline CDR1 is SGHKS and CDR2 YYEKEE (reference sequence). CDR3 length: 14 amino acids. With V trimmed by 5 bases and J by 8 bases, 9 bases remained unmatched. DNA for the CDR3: TGTGCCAGCAGTTTTGGACAGGGCTGGGACACCATATATTTT. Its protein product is CASSFGQGWDTIYF. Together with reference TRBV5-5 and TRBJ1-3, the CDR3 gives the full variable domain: DAGVTQSPTHLIKTRGQQVTLRCSPISGHKSVSWYQQVLGQGPQFIFQYYEKEERGRGNFPDRFSARQFPNYSSELNVNALLLGDSALYLCASSFGQGWDTIYFGEGSWLTVV.

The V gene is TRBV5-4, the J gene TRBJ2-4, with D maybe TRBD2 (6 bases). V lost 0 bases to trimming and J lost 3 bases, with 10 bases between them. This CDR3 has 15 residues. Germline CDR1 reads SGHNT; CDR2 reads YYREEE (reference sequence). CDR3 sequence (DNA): TGTGCCAGCAGCTTGGCTGGGACTGTCAAAAACATTCAGTACTTC. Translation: CASSLAGTVKNIQYF.

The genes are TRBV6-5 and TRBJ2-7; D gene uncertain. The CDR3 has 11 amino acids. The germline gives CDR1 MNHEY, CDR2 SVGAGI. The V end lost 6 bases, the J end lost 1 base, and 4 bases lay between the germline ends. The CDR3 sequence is CASRLSYEQYF. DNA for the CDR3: TGTGCCAGCAGGCTATCCTACGAGCAGTACTTC.

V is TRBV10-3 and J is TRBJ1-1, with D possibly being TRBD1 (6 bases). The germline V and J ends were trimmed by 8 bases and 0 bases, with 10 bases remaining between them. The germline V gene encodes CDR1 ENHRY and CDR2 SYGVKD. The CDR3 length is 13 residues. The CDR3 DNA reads TGTGCCATCCGAGGACAGATGAACACTGAAGCTTTCTTT. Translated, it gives CAIRGQMNTEAFF.

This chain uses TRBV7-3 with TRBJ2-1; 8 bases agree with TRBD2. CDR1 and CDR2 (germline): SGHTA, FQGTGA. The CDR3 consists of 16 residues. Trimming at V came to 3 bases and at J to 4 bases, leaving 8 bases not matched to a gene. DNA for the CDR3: TGTGCCAGCAGCTTCCAAGCGGGAGTCGCGTACAATGAGCAGTTCTTC. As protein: CASSFQAGVAYNEQFF.

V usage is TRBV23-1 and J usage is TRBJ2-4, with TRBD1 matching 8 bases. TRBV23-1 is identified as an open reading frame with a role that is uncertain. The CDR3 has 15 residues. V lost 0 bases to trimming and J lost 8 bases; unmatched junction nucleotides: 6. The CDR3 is CASSQSGRGPDIQYF. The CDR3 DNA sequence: TGCGCCAGCAGTCAATCGGGCAGGGGGCCTGACATTCAGTACTTC.

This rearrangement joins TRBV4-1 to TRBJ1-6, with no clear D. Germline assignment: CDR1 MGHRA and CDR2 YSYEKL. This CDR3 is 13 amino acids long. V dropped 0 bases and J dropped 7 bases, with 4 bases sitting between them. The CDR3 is CASSQDRNSPLHF. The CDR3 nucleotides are TGCGCCAGCAGCCAAGATCGGAATTCACCCCTCCACTTT.